The next 12 T cell receptor beta chains were all read from a single sample in a study of blood T cell repertoires in COVID-19. The table came from immunoSEQ multiplex PCR; TCRdb's copy has only in-frame clones and leaves some out. The data show about 74,000 clones, around 75% seen once. Sequenced sample: peripheral blood. These receptors were obtained from a man in his 70s with acute or convalescent COVID-19.

J is TRBJ1-4 and V is TRBV14; D unclear. The CDR3 has 15 residues. The germline V gene has CDR1 SGHDN and CDR2 FVKESK. Trimming left V 4 bases short and J 0 bases short, with 9 bases between. This CDR3 is CASSRNTATNEKLFF. The CDR3 bases are TGTGCCAGCAGCCGAAACACAGCAACTAATGAAAAACTGTTTTTT.

Only a few counts were recorded for this clone. The chain couples TRBV7-3 to TRBJ1-4, with 9 bases that match TRBD1. With V trimmed by 2 bases and J by 8 bases, 12 bases remained unmatched. Germline assignment: CDR1 SGHTA and CDR2 FQGTGA. The CDR3 has 17 residues. Written as DNA, the CDR3 is TGTGCCAGCAGCTTAGTTGGATACAGGGGGCGCGGGGAAAAACTGTTTTTT. Its translation: CASSLVGYRGRGEKLFF.

The chain carries TRBV18 and TRBJ1-6; the match to TRBD1 covers 7 bases. Unmatched junction bases numbered 6, after V lost 1 base and J lost 9 bases. CDR3 size: 15 residues. Germline-derived CDR1 and CDR2 are KGHSH and LQKENI. This chain's CDR3 is CASSPQGQFGSPLHF. The CDR3, as DNA: TGTGCCAGCTCACCACAGGGACAGTTTGGTTCACCCCTCCACTTT. Using reference TRBV18 and TRBJ1-6 for the parts outside the CDR3, the full variable domain is NAGVMQNPRHLVRRRGQEARLRCSPMKGHSHVYWYRQLPEEGLKFMVYLQKENIIDESGMPKERFSAEFPKEGPSILRIQQVVRGDSAAYFCASSPQGQFGSPLHFGNGTRLTVT.

The chain carries TRBV4-3 and TRBJ2-7; TRBD2 might be the D (6 bases). Trimming removed 0 bases from V and 6 bases from J, with 21 bases in between. The CDR3 has 17 residues. CDR1 and CDR2 from the germline V gene are LGHNA and YSLEER. Here the CDR3 reads CASSQDPFPKGRSEQYF. In DNA, the CDR3 is TGCGCCAGCAGCCAAGATCCCTTCCCAAAGGGGAGGTCCGAGCAGTACTTC.

The chain couples TRBV7-9 to TRBJ2-1; D remains ambiguous. Germline loops: CDR1 SEHNR, CDR2 FQNEAQ (reference sequence). V lost 8 bases and J 6 bases, leaving 17 bases between the germline ends. The CDR3 extends over 14 amino acids. The CDR3 nucleotides read TGTGCCAGCGCAAGGTGGGTGGGCCTCAATGAGCAGTTCTTC. Translated, it gives CASARWVGLNEQFF.

This chain uses TRBV19 with TRBJ1-1; 8 bases align to TRBD1. The trim removed 3 bases at V and 4 bases at J, leaving 7 bases unmatched. The germline V gene encodes CDR1 LNHDA and CDR2 SQIVND (reference sequence). The CDR3 loop spans 15 amino acids. In DNA, the CDR3 is TGTGCCAGTAGTATCCAGGGGGCTGGTAGCACTGAAGCTTTCTTT. Translated, it gives CASSIQGAGSTEAFF.

The chain has TRBV27 and TRBJ2-7; 8 bases fit TRBD1. V shed 3 bases and J 5 bases; nucleotides not matched to a gene: 6. CDR3 length: 14 amino acids. The germline V gene encodes CDR1 MNHEY and CDR2 SMNVEV (reference sequence). DNA for the CDR3: TGTGCCAGCAGTTTTCCAGGGGGCGTGGACGAGCAGTACTTC. This translates into CASSFPGGVDEQYF.

This chain uses TRBV28 with TRBJ2-7; a possible D gene is TRBD2 (5 bases). The V gene's germline CDR1 is MDHEN and CDR2 SYDVKM. The CDR3 spans 14 residues. V lost 2 bases to trimming and J lost 1 base, with 9 bases between them. CDR3 coding DNA: TGTGCCAGCAGTTTAGAAGGGAGATCCTACGAGCAGTACTTC. Encoded protein: CASSLEGRSYEQYF.

This chain uses TRBV6-6 with TRBJ1-1; D ambiguous. Germline values: CDR1 MNHNY, CDR2 SVGAGI (reference sequence). CDR3 size: 14 residues. V gave up 0 bases and J gave up 1 base, with 6 bases separating them. This CDR3 reads CASSYSEPNTEAFF. The CDR3 DNA is TGTGCCAGCAGTTACTCGGAGCCGAACACTGAAGCTTTCTTT.

The chain employs TRBV14 and TRBJ1-4; TRBD1 might be the D (6 bases). Per germline, CDR1 SGHDN and CDR2 FVKESK. V lost 1 base, J lost 4 bases, and 10 bases lay in between. This CDR3 is built from 15 residues. The CDR3 spells CASSQGTASNEKLFF. CDR3 nucleotide sequence: TGTGCCAGCAGCCAAGGGACAGCCAGTAATGAAAAACTGTTTTTT.

V gene TRBV19 combines with J gene TRBJ2-2; 10 bases agree with TRBD1. The CDR3 runs 16 residues. The V gene's germline CDR1 is LNHDA and CDR2 SQIVND (reference sequence). J lost 0 bases, V lost 3 bases, and 1 base had no gene match. The chain's CDR3 is CASSIGQGANTGELFF. CDR3 coding DNA: TGTGCCAGTAGTATCGGACAGGGGGCGAACACCGGGGAGCTGTTTTTT.

This clone was observed a few times. This rearrangement joins TRBV19 to TRBJ1-1, with D possibly matching TRBD1 (6 bases). Trimming cost V 2 bases and J 2 bases, with 12 bases left between them. Looked up from germline, CDR1 is LNHDA and CDR2 is SQIVND (reference sequence). The CDR3 loop spans 15 amino acids. DNA for the CDR3: TGTGCCAGTAGTATACTCTCGGACAGTAACACTGAAGCTTTCTTT. It codes for CASSILSDSNTEAFF.